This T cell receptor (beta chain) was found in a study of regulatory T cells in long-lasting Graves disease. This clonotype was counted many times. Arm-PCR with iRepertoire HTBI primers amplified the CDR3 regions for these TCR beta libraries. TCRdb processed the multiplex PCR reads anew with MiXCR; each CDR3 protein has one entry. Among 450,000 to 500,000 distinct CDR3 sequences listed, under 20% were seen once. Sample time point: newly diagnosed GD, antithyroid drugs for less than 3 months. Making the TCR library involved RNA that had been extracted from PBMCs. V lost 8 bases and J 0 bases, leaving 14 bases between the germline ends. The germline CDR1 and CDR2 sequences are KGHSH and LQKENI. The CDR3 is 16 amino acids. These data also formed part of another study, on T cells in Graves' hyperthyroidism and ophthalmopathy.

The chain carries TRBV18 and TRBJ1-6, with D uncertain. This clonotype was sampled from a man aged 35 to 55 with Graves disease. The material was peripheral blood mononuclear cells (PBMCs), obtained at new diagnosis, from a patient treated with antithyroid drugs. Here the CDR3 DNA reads TGTGCCAGCAGCTTAGGAGGCAGCTCCTATAATTCACCCCTCCACTTT. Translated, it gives CASSLGGSSYNSPLHF.